This T cell receptor (beta chain) derives from a study of blood T cells in healthy people across ages. Findings and caveats of the study: In long-lived donors, naive CD4+ cell counts and diversity exceeded those of aged donors.

PCR was performed a second time for roughly 7 to 12 cycles using a sample-barcoded 5' primer and a J-beta primer mix. TCRdb re-called the 5' RACE reads with MiXCR, one entry per CDR3 protein. Of around 1,000,000 distinct CDR3 sequences in the sample, under 30% were seen once. As regards this clonotype: Its specificity is not known.

This CDR3 is built from 14 residues. V was pared by 5 bases and J by 9 bases, with 20 bases between. The V gene's germline CDR1 is SGHVS and CDR2 FQNEAQ. This sample was also put to use in a study of T cells of mothers and their children. From that report: Relative to unrelated pairs, biologically related mother-child dyads exhibited marginally greater, non-significant overlap.

The sequence derives from a girl aged 2 to 10 in good health. The genes are TRBV7-8 and TRBJ2-7; possibly TRBD1 or TRBD2 for D (5 bases each). The sequenced sample was blood. The CDR3: CASSASNEGFLQYF. Here the CDR3 DNA reads TGTGCCAGCAGCGCGAGTAACGAGGGGTTTTTGCAGTACTTC.